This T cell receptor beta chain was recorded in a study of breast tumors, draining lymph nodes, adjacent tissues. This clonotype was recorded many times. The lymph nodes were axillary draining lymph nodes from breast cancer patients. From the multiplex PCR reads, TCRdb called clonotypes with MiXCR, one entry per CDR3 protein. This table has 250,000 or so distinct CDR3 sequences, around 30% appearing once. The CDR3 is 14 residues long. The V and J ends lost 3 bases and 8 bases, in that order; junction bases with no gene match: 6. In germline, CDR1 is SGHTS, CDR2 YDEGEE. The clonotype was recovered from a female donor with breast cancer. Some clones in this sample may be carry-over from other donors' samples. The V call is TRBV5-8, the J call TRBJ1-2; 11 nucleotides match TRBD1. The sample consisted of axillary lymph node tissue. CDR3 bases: TGTGCCAGCAGCTATGGACAGGGGGCGGGAGGCTACACCTTC. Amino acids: CASSYGQGAGGYTF. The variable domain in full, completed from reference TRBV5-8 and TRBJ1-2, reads EAGVTQSPTHLIKTRGQQATLRCSPISGHTSVYWYQQALGLGLQFLLWYDEGEERNRGNFPPRFSGRQFPNYSSELNVNALELEDSALYLCASSYGQGAGGYTFGSGTRLTVV.